This is a list of T cell receptor beta chains from one sample in a study of regulatory T cells in long-lasting Graves disease. Using its own MiXCR run on the multiplex PCR reads, TCRdb lists one record per CDR3 protein. The sample yields 450,000 to 600,000 distinct CDR3 sequences, around 16% seen once. These data were also filed under a second study, of T cells in Graves' hyperthyroidism and ophthalmopathy.

The sequenced sample was peripheral blood mononuclear cells (PBMCs), obtained at new diagnosis, from a patient treated with antithyroid drugs. The receptor source for this set is a man aged 35 to 55 with Graves disease. Each CDR3 is given with its conserved first and last residue. Each record gives: CDR3 DNA, CDR3 protein, J gene, clone size, D gene, V gene. A D gene is named only where the DNA matches it firmly. Clone size is given for some rows only: seen once, a few or many times, or a class if the clone is expanded.

TGTGCCTGTAGAGGGACAGGATATGGCTACACCTTC CACRGTGYGYTF TRBJ1-2 many TRBD1 TRBV30
TGTGCCAGCAGTTTAGGTTTGCGCAATGAGCAGTTCTTC CASSLGLRNEQFF TRBJ2-1 many - TRBV28
TGCAGTGCTAGAATCACACCAAACACTGAAGCTTTCTTT CSARITPNTEAFF TRBJ1-1 - - TRBV20-1
TGTGCCAGCATCAACCAAATCATCCGACGGGGGGGCTCCTACAATGAGCAGTTCTTC CASINQIIRRGGSYNEQFF TRBJ2-1 few TRBD2 TRBV11-2
TGTGCCAGCAGTGGTCTGTGGGGTGCAGATACGCAGTATTTT CASSGLWGADTQYF TRBJ2-3 many - TRBV27
TGTGCCAGCAGTTTCACAGCCCCCTACAATGAGCAGTTCTTC CASSFTAPYNEQFF TRBJ2-1 many - TRBV27
TGTGCCAGCAGCCATGTCGGGACAGGAGGAATCAGAGATACGCAGTATTTT CASSHVGTGGIRDTQYF TRBJ2-3 many TRBD1 TRBV3-1
TGCAGTGCTAGAGATAGCCGATTTTCTACGGGCACCGGGGAGCTGTTTTTT CSARDSRFSTGTGELFF TRBJ2-2 few - TRBV20-1
TGTGCCAGCAGTTTATTTGGCGGGGCAGTGCGCCATCAGCCCCAGCATTTT CASSLFGGAVRHQPQHF TRBJ1-5 - - TRBV28
TGTGCCTGGAGTGAGCGGGAGGGCCCAGATACGCAGTATTTT CAWSEREGPDTQYF TRBJ2-3 - TRBD2 TRBV30
TGTGCCAGCAGCTCCCAGGGGAAACTGAACACTGAAGCTTTCTTT CASSSQGKLNTEAFF TRBJ1-1 - - TRBV7-9
TGTGCCAGCGGAAGGACAGGGCTTGGGGAGACCCAGTACTTC CASGRTGLGETQYF TRBJ2-5 many TRBD1 TRBV6-1
TGTGCCTGGAGTTTCGGAAGGGAGGGACAAGAGACCCAGTACTTC CAWSFGREGQETQYF TRBJ2-5 many TRBD2 TRBV30
TGTGCCACCCAACAAGTGGGCACAGATACGCAGTATTTT CATQQVGTDTQYF TRBJ2-3 - - TRBV6-1
TGTGCCAGCGCGACTAGCGGGAGGGCCCGGGATACGCAGTATTTT CASATSGRARDTQYF TRBJ2-3 - TRBD2 TRBV27
TGCAGCGTTGAAGTTGGTGTCTCCCAAGAGACCCAGTACTTC CSVEVGVSQETQYF TRBJ2-5 - - TRBV29-1
TGTGCCAGCAGCTTGTTCTGGGGGGAGAGGGACTATGGCTACACCTTC CASSLFWGERDYGYTF TRBJ1-2 - - TRBV5-5
TGCAGTGCTAGAGACCGGTCCAGCGGGACGACGGCCGGGGAGCTGTTTTTT CSARDRSSGTTAGELFF TRBJ2-2 many TRBD2 TRBV20-1
TGTCCCGGACCGGGGGGCTACAATGAGCAGTTCTTC CPGPGGYNEQFF TRBJ2-1 - TRBD2 TRBV6-1
TGCAGTGCTAGAAGGGGGCGGGAGGTATACGAGCAGTACTTC CSARRGREVYEQYF TRBJ2-7 many - TRBV20-1
TGTGCCAGCTGCCCTGGCTACACCTTC CASCPGYTF TRBJ1-2 many - TRBV28
TGCGCCAGCAGCTTGTTCCGGGGAGCAGGCGATGAGCAGTTCTTC CASSLFRGAGDEQFF TRBJ2-1 many - TRBV5-1
TGTGCCAGCAGTCCCTTGACTGGACCTAACACTGAAGCTTTCTTT CASSPLTGPNTEAFF TRBJ1-1 many - TRBV28
TGCAGTGCCTACGACAAGACTAGCGGCGGGGAGCTGTTTTTT CSAYDKTSGGELFF TRBJ2-2 - TRBD2 TRBV20-1